This is a list of T cell receptor beta chains from one sample in a study of shared clonotypes between healthy human individuals. Using immunoSEQ multiplex PCR, the repertoire was profiled, and TCRdb retains in-frame clones only, with some absent. The data contain approximately 1,500,000 clones, 98% of them singletons. Sequenced input: naive CD4+ T cells sorted from blood. These receptors came from a man aged 25-40 years in good health. Each CDR3 is given with its conserved first and last residue. D genes are given only for firm matches. Rows give clone size only sometimes, using once, few, many, or a class for an expanded clone.

>NA|TRBV28|TRBJ2-5|NA
TGTGCCAGCAGTTCCCCGTTCCCGGGAGTGAGCCAAGAGACCCAGTACTTC
CASSSPFPGVSQETQYF
>NA|TRBV6-1|TRBJ2-7|NA
TGTGCCAGCAGTACAGCAGGGGGGGAGTACTTC
CASSTAGGEYF
>NA|TRBV7-8|TRBJ2-5|TRBD2
TGTGCCAGCAGATCGGGACTAGCGGGTCAAGAGACCCAGTACTTC
CASRSGLAGQETQYF
>once|TRBV30|TRBJ2-5|TRBD1
TGTGCCTGGAGCTTAAGACAGGGGAAAGGGGAGACCCAGTACTTC
CAWSLRQGKGETQYF
>NA|TRBV6-5|TRBJ2-7|TRBD1
TGTGCCAGCAGTTACTCAGGGACAGGGATCTACGAGCAGTACTTC
CASSYSGTGIYEQYF
>NA|TRBV28|TRBJ2-7|TRBD2
TGTGCCAGCAGAGGCGGGGGGCCCTACGAGCAGTACTTC
CASRGGGPYEQYF
>NA|TRBV29-1|TRBJ1-2|TRBD1
TGCAGCGTTGTAACCGGGACAGGGATTCATGGCTACACCTTC
CSVVTGTGIHGYTF
>NA|TRBV25-1|TRBJ2-4|TRBD1
TGTGCCAGCAGTGATCCGGGACAGGGAAACATTCAGTACTTC
CASSDPGQGNIQYF
>NA|TRBV9|TRBJ1-3|TRBD1
TGTGCCAGCAGCGTAGGGACAGGGGAAATTGAGAACACCATATATTTT
CASSVGTGEIENTIYF
>NA|TRBV7-2|TRBJ2-5|NA
TGTGCCAGCAGCTTAGCGGCCTTCCAAGAGACCCAGTACTTC
CASSLAAFQETQYF
>NA|TRBV9|TRBJ2-1|NA
TGTGCCAGCAGCGTAGCGGTCAAGCGTATGGACAATGAGCAGTTCTTC
CASSVAVKRMDNEQFF
>NA|TRBV28|TRBJ2-2|NA
TGTGCCAGCGTGGTCGACGCGAACACCGGGGAGCTGTTTTTT
CASVVDANTGELFF
>NA|TRBV28|TRBJ1-1|TRBD1
TGTGCCAGCAGTCCCCAGGGGGTGAACACTGAAGCTTTCTTT
CASSPQGVNTEAFF
>NA|TRBV19|TRBJ2-7|NA
TGTGCCAGTAGTGGGGGACTTCAAAAGGACTCCTACGAGCAGTACTTC
CASSGGLQKDSYEQYF
>NA|TRBV5-4|TRBJ1-1|NA
TGTGCCAGCAGCTTAACGAAGCGGGGGAACACTGAAGCTTTCTTT
CASSLTKRGNTEAFF
>NA|TRBV28|TRBJ2-2|TRBD2
TGTGCCAGCAGTCATAGCGGGACGGGCACCGGGGAGCTGTTTTTT
CASSHSGTGTGELFF
>once|TRBV28|TRBJ1-1|NA
TGTGCCAGCACCCTCATCCGGGGCGATCTTGAAGCTTTCTTT
CASTLIRGDLEAFF
>NA|TRBV18|TRBJ2-1|NA
TGTGCCAGCTCACCAGAAGGTGAGCAGTTCTTC
CASSPEGEQFF
>NA|TRBV28|TRBJ2-4|TRBD2
TGTGCCAGCAGTTTCTGGACTAGCGGGGCCATAGCCAAAAACATTCAGTACTTC
CASSFWTSGAIAKNIQYF
>NA|TRBV7-9|TRBJ2-3|NA
TGTGCCAGCAGCTCGGACAGATACACAGATACGCAGTATTTT
CASSSDRYTDTQYF
>NA|TRBV5-4|TRBJ1-3|NA
TGTGCCAGCAGCTTGGCCCCGCGTGGGGTTGGCTCTGGAAACACCATATATTTT
CASSLAPRGVGSGNTIYF
>NA|TRBV30|TRBJ1-2|TRBD1
TGTGCCTACTCCCCCCGGGACAGCATATATGGCTACACCTTC
CAYSPRDSIYGYTF
>NA|TRBV10-1|TRBJ2-7|TRBD2
TGCGCCAGCAGTGGGACTAGCGGGGGTTACGAGCAGTACTTC
CASSGTSGGYEQYF
>NA|TRBV5-1|TRBJ2-5|TRBD2
TGCGCCAGCAGCTTGAGAGGGAGGGGTTCAGAGACCCAGTACTTC
CASSLRGRGSETQYF
>NA|TRBV9|TRBJ1-2|TRBD1
TGTGCCAGCAGCGCTCGACAGGGCCCTAACTATGGCTACACCTTC
CASSARQGPNYGYTF
>NA|TRBV28|TRBJ2-2|NA
TGTGCCAGCAGTGTCGGGATACGGCGGGATACCGGGGAGCTGTTTTTT
CASSVGIRRDTGELFF
>NA|TRBV5-1|TRBJ1-4|NA
TGCGCCAGCAGCTTGGGAGGAGGTAACGAAAAACTGTTTTTT
CASSLGGGNEKLFF
>NA|TRBV7-7|TRBJ2-5|NA
TGTGCTAGCAGCTTACTCTTTTCCGGGACCCAGTACTTC
CASSLLFSGTQYF
>NA|TRBV9|TRBJ1-3|NA
TGTGCCAGCAGCGTAGGAGGTCTGGGGGACACCATATATTTT
CASSVGGLGDTIYF
>NA|TRBV28|TRBJ1-2|NA
TGTGCCAGCACTGACCCCGGGGTCCTTTGGGGCTACACCTTC
CASTDPGVLWGYTF
>few|TRBV27|TRBJ1-5|TRBD1
TGTGCCAGCAGTTTAGTAGGGGGCCGCGGCAATCAGCCCCAGCATTTT
CASSLVGGRGNQPQHF
>NA|TRBV27|TRBJ1-5|NA
TGTGCCAGCAGTTTTCGCGGGAGAGACTATAGCAATCAGCCCCAGCATTTT
CASSFRGRDYSNQPQHF
>NA|TRBV19|TRBJ2-7|NA
TGTGCCAGTAGTATAGATTTGAGTAGCGGATCCTACGAGCAGTACTTC
CASSIDLSSGSYEQYF
>NA|TRBV5-4|TRBJ2-5|TRBD2
TGTGCCAGCAGCCGATGGTCTCGGGAGGAAGAGACCCAGTACTTC
CASSRWSREEETQYF
>NA|TRBV10-2|TRBJ2-7|TRBD2
TGCGCCAGCCTATTAGCGGGAGCCCACGAGCAGTACTTC
CASLLAGAHEQYF
>once|TRBV9|TRBJ2-7|NA
TGTGCCAGCAGCACTGGAACAGGCCTTCCCTACGAGCAGTACTTC
CASSTGTGLPYEQYF
>NA|TRBV9|TRBJ1-1|NA
TGTGCCAGCAGCCCCACGGCGGCGGACACTGAAGCTTTCTTT
CASSPTAADTEAFF
>once|TRBV6-5|TRBJ2-1|NA
TGTGCCATCGGAAGACAGGAGGAAGATGAGCAGTTCTTC
CAIGRQEEDEQFF
>NA|TRBV5-1|TRBJ2-7|NA
TGCGCCAGCAGCTTATCCGGTGACGAGCAGTACTTC
CASSLSGDEQYF
>NA|TRBV5-1|TRBJ2-3|NA
TGCGCCAGCAGTTTGGAGGCCCTACAGAGCACAGATACGCAGTATTTT
CASSLEALQSTDTQYF
>NA|TRBV7-2|TRBJ2-7|TRBD2
TGTGCCAGCAGCTTAGAGACAGCGGGAAGGGTCGAGCAGTACTTC
CASSLETAGRVEQYF
>NA|TRBV2|TRBJ2-1|NA
TGTGCCAGCAGCGAACAGGGGGGGGATGAGCAGTTCTTC
CASSEQGGDEQFF
>NA|TRBV11-2|TRBJ2-7|NA
TGTGCCAGCAGTTTGATTCTGTCTAATAACGAGCAGTACTTC
CASSLILSNNEQYF
>NA|TRBV7-2|TRBJ2-2|NA
TGTGCCAGCAGCAGCTTCCTCAGGCCCCCCACCACCGGGGAGCTGTTTTTT
CASSSFLRPPTTGELFF
>NA|TRBV5-1|TRBJ2-2|NA
TGCGCCAGCAGCTTTGGTGTAGGGGCGGCCGGGGAGCTGTTTTTT
CASSFGVGAAGELFF